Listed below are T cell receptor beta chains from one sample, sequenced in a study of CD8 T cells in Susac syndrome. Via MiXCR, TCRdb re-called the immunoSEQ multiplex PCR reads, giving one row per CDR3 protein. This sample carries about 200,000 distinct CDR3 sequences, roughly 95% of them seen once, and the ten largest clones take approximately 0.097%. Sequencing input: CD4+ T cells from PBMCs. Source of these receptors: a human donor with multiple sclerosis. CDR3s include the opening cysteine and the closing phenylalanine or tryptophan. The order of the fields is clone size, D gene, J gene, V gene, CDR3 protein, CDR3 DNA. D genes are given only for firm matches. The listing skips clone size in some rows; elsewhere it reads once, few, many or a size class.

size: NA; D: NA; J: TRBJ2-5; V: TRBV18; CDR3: CASSPQRRMETQYF; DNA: TGTGCCAGCTCACCACAGCGCAGGATGGAGACCCAGTACTTC
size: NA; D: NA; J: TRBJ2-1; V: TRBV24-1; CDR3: CATSDARVPYNEQFF; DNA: TGTGCCACCAGTGACGCTAGGGTCCCCTACAATGAGCAGTTCTTC
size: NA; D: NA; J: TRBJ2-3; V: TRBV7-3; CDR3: CASSGDDTQYF; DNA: TGTGCCAGCAGCGGAGACGATACGCAGTATTTT
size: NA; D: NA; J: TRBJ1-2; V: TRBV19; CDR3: CAALKGTHGYTF; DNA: TGTGCAGCTTTGAAGGGGACCCATGGCTACACCTTC
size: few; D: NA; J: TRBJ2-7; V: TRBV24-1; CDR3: CATSDFRGEQYF; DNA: TGTGCCACCAGTGATTTCCGGGGGGAGCAGTACTTC
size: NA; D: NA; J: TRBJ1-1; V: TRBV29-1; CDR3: CSVEGRNTEAFF; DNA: TGCAGCGTTGAGGGGAGGAACACTGAAGCTTTCTTT
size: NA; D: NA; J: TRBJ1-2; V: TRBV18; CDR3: CASSPAGNGYTF; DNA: TGTGCCAGCTCACCTGCAGGGAATGGCTACACCTTC
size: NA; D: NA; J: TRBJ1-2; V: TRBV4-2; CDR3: CASSQDRVDYGYTF; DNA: TGTGCCAGCAGCCAAGACAGGGTGGACTATGGCTACACCTTC
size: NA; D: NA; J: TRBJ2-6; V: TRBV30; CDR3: CAWRGIRSGANVLTF; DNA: TGTGCCTGGAGGGGGATTCGGAGTGGGGCCAACGTCCTGACTTTC
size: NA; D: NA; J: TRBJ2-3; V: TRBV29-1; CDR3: CSVEAGSDTQYF; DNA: TGCAGCGTTGAAGCAGGGTCGGATACGCAGTATTTT
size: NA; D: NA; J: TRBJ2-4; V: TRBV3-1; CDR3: CASSPHLGGGTKNIQYF; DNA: TGTGCCAGCAGCCCCCATCTAGGGGGTGGGACCAAAAACATTCAGTACTTC
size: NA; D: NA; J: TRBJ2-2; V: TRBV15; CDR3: CATSSTGELFF; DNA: TGTGCCACCAGCAGTACCGGGGAGCTGTTTTTT
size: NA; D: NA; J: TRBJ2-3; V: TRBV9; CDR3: CASSVEALAVGPQYF; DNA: TGTGCCAGCAGCGTAGAGGCCCTTGCGGTGGGGCCGCAGTATTTT
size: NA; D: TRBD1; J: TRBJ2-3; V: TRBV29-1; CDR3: CSVAQGVRTRFTDTQYF; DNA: TGCAGCGTTGCTCAGGGGGTAAGAACAAGATTCACAGATACGCAGTATTTT
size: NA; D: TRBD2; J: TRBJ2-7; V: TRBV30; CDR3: CAWRNPGTSGRGEQYF; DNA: TGTGCCTGGAGGAACCCAGGGACTAGCGGGAGGGGCGAGCAGTACTTC
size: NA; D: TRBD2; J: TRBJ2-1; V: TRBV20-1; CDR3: CSVWTSGLPYNEQFF; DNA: TGCAGTGTATGGACTAGCGGGCTCCCCTACAATGAGCAGTTCTTC
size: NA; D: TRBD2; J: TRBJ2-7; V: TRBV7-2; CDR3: CASSWAGEGSPYF; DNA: TGTGCCAGCAGCTGGGCGGGGGAAGGGTCCCCGTACTTC
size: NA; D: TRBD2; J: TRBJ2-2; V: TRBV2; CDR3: CASRPGEGSAGELFF; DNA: TGTGCCAGCAGGCCCGGGGAGGGATCAGCCGGGGAGCTGTTTTTT
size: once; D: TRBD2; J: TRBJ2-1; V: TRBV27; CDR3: CASSPATSGRAGEQFF; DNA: TGTGCCAGCAGTCCGGCGACTAGCGGGAGGGCTGGTGAGCAGTTCTTC
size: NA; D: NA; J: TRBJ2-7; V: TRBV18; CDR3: CASSPPAGAGEEQYF; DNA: TGTGCCAGCTCACCACCGGCGGGGGCAGGTGAGGAGCAGTACTTC
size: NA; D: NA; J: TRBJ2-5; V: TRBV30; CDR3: CAWSALHGQETQYF; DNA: TGTGCCTGGAGTGCCCTCCATGGGCAAGAGACCCAGTACTTC
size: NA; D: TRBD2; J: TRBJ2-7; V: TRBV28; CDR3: CASSQNKGLAGLYEQYF; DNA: TGTGCCAGCAGTCAAAACAAAGGACTAGCGGGCCTCTACGAGCAGTACTTC
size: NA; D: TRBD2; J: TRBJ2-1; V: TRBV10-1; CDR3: CASSVAGASYNEQFF; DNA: TGCGCCAGCAGTGTGGCGGGAGCTTCCTACAATGAGCAGTTCTTC
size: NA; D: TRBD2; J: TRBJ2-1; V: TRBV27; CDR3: CASRLAGASYNEQFF; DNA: TGTGCCAGCAGACTAGCGGGGGCCTCCTACAATGAGCAGTTCTTC
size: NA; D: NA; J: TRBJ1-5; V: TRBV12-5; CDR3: CASGGRINQPQHF; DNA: TGTGCTAGTGGCGGACGGATCAATCAGCCCCAGCATTTT
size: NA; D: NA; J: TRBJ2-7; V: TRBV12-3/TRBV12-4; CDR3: CASSFYSYEQYF; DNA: TGTGCCAGCAGTTTTTACAGTTACGAGCAGTACTTC
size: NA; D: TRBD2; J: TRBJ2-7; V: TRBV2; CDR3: CASSFHPGASGRSEQYF; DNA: TGTGCCAGCAGTTTCCATCCAGGGGCTAGCGGGAGGAGCGAGCAGTACTTC
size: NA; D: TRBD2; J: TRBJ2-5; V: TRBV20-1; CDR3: CSARVPPGTSGGHQETQYF; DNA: TGCAGTGCTAGAGTCCCCCCCGGGACTAGCGGGGGTCATCAAGAGACCCAGTACTTC
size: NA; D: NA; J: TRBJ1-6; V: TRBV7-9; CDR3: CASAGQDNSPLHF; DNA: TGTGCCAGCGCCGGGCAGGATAATTCACCCCTCCACTTT
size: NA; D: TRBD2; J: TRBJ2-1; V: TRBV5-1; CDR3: CASSLVTSEMGNEQFF; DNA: TGCGCCAGCAGCTTGGTGACTAGCGAGATGGGAAATGAGCAGTTCTTC
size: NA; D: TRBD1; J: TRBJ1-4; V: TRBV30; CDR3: CAWSVRGGQSEKLFF; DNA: TGTGCCTGGAGTGTACGAGGGGGACAGTCTGAGAAACTGTTTTTT
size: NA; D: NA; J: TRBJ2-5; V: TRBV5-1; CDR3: CASSLSGNNQETQYF; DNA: TGCGCCAGCAGCTTGTCGGGGAACAACCAAGAGACCCAGTACTTC
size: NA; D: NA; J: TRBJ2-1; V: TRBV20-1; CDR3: CSARDSGEDEQFF; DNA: TGCAGTGCTAGAGATTCAGGGGAGGATGAGCAGTTCTTC
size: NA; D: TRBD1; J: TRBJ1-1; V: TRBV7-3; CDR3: CASSIDRGENTEAFF; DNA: TGTGCCAGCAGCATCGACAGGGGGGAAAACACTGAAGCTTTCTTT
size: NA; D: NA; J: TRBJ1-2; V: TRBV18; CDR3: CASSPGPGSNYGYTF; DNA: TGTGCCAGCTCCCCCGGGCCAGGCAGCAACTATGGCTACACCTTC
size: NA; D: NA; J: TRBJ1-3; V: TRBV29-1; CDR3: CSVAPGNTIYF; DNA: TGCAGCGTTGCACCTGGAAACACCATATATTTT
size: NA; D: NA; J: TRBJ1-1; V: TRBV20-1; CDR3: CSARDPTGTEAFF; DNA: TGCAGTGCTAGAGATCCTACAGGGACTGAAGCTTTCTTT